In this sample, the clone carrying this T cell receptor beta chain turned up a few times. The data were obtained in a study of blood T cell repertoires in COVID-19. Study-level background: Both acute and convalescent COVID-19 samples were obtained from the United States, Italy and Spain.

Sequenced by immunoSEQ multiplex PCR; TCRdb stores in-frame clones only, minus some. The sample yields 150,000 to 200,000 clones, around nine tenths seen once. There are 15 residues in the CDR3. V dropped 4 bases and J dropped 3; count of bases not matched to a gene: 7. Germline CDR1 is SGHNT and CDR2 is YYREEE (reference sequence). The rearrangement links TRBV5-4 to TRBJ2-1, with 7 positions matching TRBD1. Sequenced: peripheral blood. The receptor's source is a man in his 70s with acute or convalescent COVID-19. This CDR3 is CASSRGQAFYNEQFF. CDR3 coding DNA: TGTGCCAGCAGCAGAGGACAGGCCTTCTACAATGAGCAGTTCTTC.